This TCR beta chain appears in the sequencing data of a study of neurological immune-mediated disorders. TCRdb analysed the 5' RACE reads with MiXCR anew, one entry per CDR3 protein. The table includes 120,000 or so distinct CDR3 sequences, about 3.2% detected once. PBMCs numbering 2 million and stored at -80 C yielded the unsorted libraries. CDR1 is SQVTM, CDR2 ANQGSEA, per germline. Trimming took off 7 bases at V and 5 bases at J, with 17 bases between the two ends. The CDR3 has 13 amino acids. This clonotype was observed at least ten times. Its cognate antigen is unknown. Whole-study results and caveats: No CDR3 amino acid sequences were shared by expanded clones across subjects, suggesting private repertoires in all groups. While HTLV-1-associated myelopathy showed the greatest TCR clonal expansion, multiple sclerosis showed the least, falling below healthy controls.

The sequenced sample consisted of PBMCs. The chain is built from TRBV29-1 and TRBJ1-1; D is unresolved. This sequence originates from a woman in her 30s with multiple sclerosis. The CDR3 spells CSGHGPPGTEAFF. The CDR3 nucleotides read TGCAGCGGCCATGGGCCACCGGGGACTGAAGCTTTCTTT. The full variable domain, rest sourced from reference TRBV29-1 and TRBJ1-1, is SAVISQKPSRDICQRGTSLTIQCQVDSQVTMMFWYRQQPGQSLTLIATANQGSEATYESGFVIDKFPISRPNLTFSTLTVSNMSPEDSSIYLCSGHGPPGTEAFFGQGTRLTVV.